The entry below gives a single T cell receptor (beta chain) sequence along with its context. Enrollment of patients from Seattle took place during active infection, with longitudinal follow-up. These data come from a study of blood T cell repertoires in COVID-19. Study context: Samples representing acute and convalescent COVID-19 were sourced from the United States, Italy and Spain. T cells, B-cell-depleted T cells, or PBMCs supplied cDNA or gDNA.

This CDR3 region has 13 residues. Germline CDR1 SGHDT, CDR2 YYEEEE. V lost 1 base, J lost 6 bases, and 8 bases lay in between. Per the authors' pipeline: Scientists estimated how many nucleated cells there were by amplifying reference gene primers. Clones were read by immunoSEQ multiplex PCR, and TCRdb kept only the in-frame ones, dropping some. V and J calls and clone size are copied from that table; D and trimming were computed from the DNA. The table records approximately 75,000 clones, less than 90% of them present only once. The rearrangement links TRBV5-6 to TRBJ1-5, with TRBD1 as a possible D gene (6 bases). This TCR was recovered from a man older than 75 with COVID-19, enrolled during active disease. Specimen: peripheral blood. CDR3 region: CASSLQGFQPQHF. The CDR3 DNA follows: TGTGCCAGCAGCTTGCAGGGGTTTCAGCCCCAGCATTTT.